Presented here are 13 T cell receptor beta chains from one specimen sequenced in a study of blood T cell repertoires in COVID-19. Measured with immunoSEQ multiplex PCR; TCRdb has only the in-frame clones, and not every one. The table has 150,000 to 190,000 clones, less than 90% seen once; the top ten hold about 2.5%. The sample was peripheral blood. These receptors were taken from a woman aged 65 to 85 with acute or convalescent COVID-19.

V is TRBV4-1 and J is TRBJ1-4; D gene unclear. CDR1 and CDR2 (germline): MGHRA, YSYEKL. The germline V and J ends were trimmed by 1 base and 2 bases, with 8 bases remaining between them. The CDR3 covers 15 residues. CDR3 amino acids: CASSQGVSTNEKLFF. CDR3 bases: TGCGCCAGCAGCCAAGGTGTGTCGACTAATGAAAAACTGTTTTTT.

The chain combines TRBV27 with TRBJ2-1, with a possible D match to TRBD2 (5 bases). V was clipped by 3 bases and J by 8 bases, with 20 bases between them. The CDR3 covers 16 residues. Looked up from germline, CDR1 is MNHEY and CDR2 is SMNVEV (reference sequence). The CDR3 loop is CASSFLGGLAGDEQFF. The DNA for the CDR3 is TGTGCCAGCAGTTTCCTTGGTGGGCTAGCCGGGGATGAGCAGTTCTTC.

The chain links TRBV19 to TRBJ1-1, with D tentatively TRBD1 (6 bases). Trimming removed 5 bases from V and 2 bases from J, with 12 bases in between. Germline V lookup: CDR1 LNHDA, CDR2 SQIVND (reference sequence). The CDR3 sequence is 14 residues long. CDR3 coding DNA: TGTGCCAGTAGTCGACAGGAGATTAACACTGAAGCTTTCTTT. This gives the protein CASSRQEINTEAFF.

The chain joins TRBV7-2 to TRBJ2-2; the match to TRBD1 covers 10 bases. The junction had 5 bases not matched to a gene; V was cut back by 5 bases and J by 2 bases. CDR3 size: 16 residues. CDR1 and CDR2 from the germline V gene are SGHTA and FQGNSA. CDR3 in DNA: TGTGCCAGCAGCACGGGACAGGGGCCAAACACCGGGGAGCTGTTTTTT. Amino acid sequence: CASSTGQGPNTGELFF.

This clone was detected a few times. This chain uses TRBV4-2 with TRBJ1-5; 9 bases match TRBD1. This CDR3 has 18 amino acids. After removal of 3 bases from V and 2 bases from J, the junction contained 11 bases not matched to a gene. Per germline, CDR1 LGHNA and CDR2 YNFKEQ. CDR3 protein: CASSQTGQGSSGNQPQHF. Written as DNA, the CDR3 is TGTGCCAGCAGCCAGACAGGACAGGGGTCATCCGGCAATCAGCCCCAGCATTTT.

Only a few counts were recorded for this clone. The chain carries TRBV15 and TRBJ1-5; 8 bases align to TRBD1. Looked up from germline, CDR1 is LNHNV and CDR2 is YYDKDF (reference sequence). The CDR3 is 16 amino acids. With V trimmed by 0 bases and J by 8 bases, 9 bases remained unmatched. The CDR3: CATSRERTGYMKPQHF. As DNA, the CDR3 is TGTGCCACCAGCAGAGAACGGACAGGGTATATGAAGCCCCAGCATTTT. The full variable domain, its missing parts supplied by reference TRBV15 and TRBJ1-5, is DAMVIQNPRYQVTQFGKPVTLSCSQTLNHNVMYWYQQKSSQAPKLLFHYYDKDFNNEADTPDNFQSRRPNTSFCFLDIRSPGLGDTAMYLCATSRERTGYMKPQHFGDGTRLSIL.

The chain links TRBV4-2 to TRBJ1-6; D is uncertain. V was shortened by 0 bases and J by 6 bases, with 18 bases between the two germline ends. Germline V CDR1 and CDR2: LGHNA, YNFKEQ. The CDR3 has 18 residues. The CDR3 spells CASSQESIFRDFNSPLHF. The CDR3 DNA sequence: TGTGCCAGCAGCCAAGAATCGATCTTCCGGGATTTTAATTCACCCCTCCACTTT.

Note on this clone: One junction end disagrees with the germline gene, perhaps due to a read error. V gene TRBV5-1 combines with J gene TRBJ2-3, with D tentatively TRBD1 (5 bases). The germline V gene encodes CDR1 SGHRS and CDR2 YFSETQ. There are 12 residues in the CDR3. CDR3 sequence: CASSLGQGNQDF. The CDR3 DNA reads TGCGCCAGCAGCTTGGGGCAGGGCAATCAGGATTTT.

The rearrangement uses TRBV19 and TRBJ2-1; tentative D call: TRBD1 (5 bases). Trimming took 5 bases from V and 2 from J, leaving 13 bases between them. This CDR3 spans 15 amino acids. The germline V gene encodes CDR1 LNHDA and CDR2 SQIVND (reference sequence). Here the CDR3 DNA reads TGTGCCAGTAGTTCCCAGGGAAGTGCCTACAATGAGCAGTTCTTC. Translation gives CASSSQGSAYNEQFF.

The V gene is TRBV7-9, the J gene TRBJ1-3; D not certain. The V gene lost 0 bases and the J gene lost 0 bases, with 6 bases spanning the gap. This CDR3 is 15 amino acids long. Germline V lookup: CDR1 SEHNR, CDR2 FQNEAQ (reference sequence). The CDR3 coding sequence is TGTGCCAGCAGCTTAGCACAACCCTCTGGAAACACCATATATTTT. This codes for CASSLAQPSGNTIYF.

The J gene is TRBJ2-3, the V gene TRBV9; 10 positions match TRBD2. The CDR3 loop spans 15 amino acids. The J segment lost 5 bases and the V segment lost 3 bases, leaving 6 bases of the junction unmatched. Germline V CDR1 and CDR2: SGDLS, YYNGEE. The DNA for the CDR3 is TGTGCCAGCAGCGAGCGGGGGGGCCAAAGAGATACGCAGTATTTT. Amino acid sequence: CASSERGGQRDTQYF.

The CDR3 is CASSPPSRAHEQYV. As DNA, the CDR3 is TGTGCCAGCTCACCACCCTCCAGGGCCCACGAGCAGTACGTC. The V gene is TRBV18, the J gene TRBJ2-7, with D possibly being TRBD1 (5 bases). The length of the CDR3 is 14 residues. V lost 0 bases to trimming and J lost 5 bases, with 11 bases between them. Germline V gene sequence: CDR1 KGHSH, CDR2 LQKENI.

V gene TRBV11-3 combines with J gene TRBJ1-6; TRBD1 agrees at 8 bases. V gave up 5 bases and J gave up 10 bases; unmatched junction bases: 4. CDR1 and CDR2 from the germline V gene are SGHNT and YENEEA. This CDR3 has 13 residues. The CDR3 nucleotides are TGTGCCAGCAGCCCGGGACAGGACTCACCCCTCCACTTT. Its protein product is CASSPGQDSPLHF.